These T cell receptor beta chains were read from a single sample in a study of CD8 T cells in Susac syndrome. TCRdb ran MiXCR on the immunoSEQ multiplex PCR reads and lists one entry per CDR3 protein. The table lists 250,000 to 350,000 distinct CDR3 sequences, about 90% of them singletons. Sequenced: CD4+ T cells from PBMCs. Receptor source: a human donor with multiple sclerosis. Both conserved end residues are trimmed from each CDR3. Each record gives: J gene, CDR3 length, V gene, CDR3 protein.

TRBJ2-7 | 13 | TRBV12-3/TRBV12-4 | ASSSPGTSGYEQY
TRBJ1-2 | 17 | TRBV4-3 | ASSQDRRGKPSANYGYT
TRBJ2-5 | 12 | TRBV9 | ASSALGGQETQY
TRBJ2-7 | 11 | TRBV5-1 | ASRPTSGPEQY
TRBJ1-1 | 11 | TRBV7-9 | ASSKFQGQEAF
TRBJ1-3 | 12 | TRBV6-5 | ASSSQFSGNTIY
TRBJ2-1 | 16 | TRBV5-6 | ASSLGAGGLGEGRKQF
TRBJ2-7 | 12 | TRBV7-9 | ASSWTSGPYEQY
TRBJ1-2 | 11 | TRBV7-3 | ASSGPGGGGYT
TRBJ2-5 | 12 | TRBV29-1 | SVGAGHPQETQY
TRBJ2-1 | 15 | TRBV18 | ASSPPGSGVSYNEQF
TRBJ1-4 | 11 | TRBV12-3/TRBV12-4 | ASRTAVNEKLF
TRBJ2-1 | 15 | TRBV7-2 | ASSQTLAGGLYNEQF
TRBJ1-1 | 11 | TRBV2 | ASSDRSNTEAF
TRBJ2-7 | 11 | TRBV12-3/TRBV12-4 | ASSLGTASEQY
TRBJ2-1 | 12 | TRBV23-1 | ASSRGTPGNEQF
TRBJ2-6 | 15 | TRBV5-1 | ASSFSPGAGGANVLT
TRBJ1-1 | 13 | TRBV5-1 | ASSLEWTMNTEAF
TRBJ1-1 | 13 | TRBV5-1 | ASSSQRGLGTEAF
TRBJ2-7 | 13 | TRBV18 | ASSPLGTGGNEQY
TRBJ2-1 | 13 | TRBV5-1 | ASSLVPAGYNEQF
TRBJ1-4 | 12 | TRBV5-1 | ASARDGGGEKLF
TRBJ2-5 | 11 | TRBV30 | AWSGQGQETQY
TRBJ1-5 | 11 | TRBV20-1 | SASSGMGQPQH
TRBJ2-3 | 16 | TRBV5-4 | ASSPSYTGTFLSDTQY
TRBJ1-1 | 12 | TRBV5-6 | ASSLDGLNTEAF
TRBJ2-5 | 14 | TRBV5-6 | ASSSLTSGGQETQY
TRBJ1-1 | 13 | TRBV11-2 | ASSSTAVRDTEAF
TRBJ2-6 | 14 | TRBV3-1 | ASSQTWGGGANVLT
TRBJ2-6 | 18 | TRBV11-1 | ASSLGGFRDRAQGANVLT
TRBJ1-1 | 13 | TRBV9 | ASSVVEGGGTEAF
TRBJ2-1 | 13 | TRBV11-2 | ASSFSGGAINEQF
TRBJ1-6 | 15 | TRBV27 | ASSLRPPGQGNSPLH
TRBJ1-6 | 11 | TRBV6-2/TRBV6-3 | ATEAGVTSPLH
TRBJ1-1 | 13 | TRBV4-3 | ASSQDPTMNTEAF
TRBJ2-3 | 15 | TRBV4-3 | ASSQDRVGRLADTQY
TRBJ1-2 | 11 | TRBV6-5 | ASSQRALYGYT
TRBJ2-3 | 13 | TRBV7-9 | ASTLAREGLDTQY
TRBJ2-7 | 12 | TRBV28 | ASIRDRGLSQQY
TRBJ2-1 | 12 | TRBV3-1 | ASSERGGPNEQF
TRBJ1-4 | 11 | TRBV20-1 | SAQGASGEKLF
TRBJ1-2 | 11 | TRBV5-4 | ASSTRQDYGYT
TRBJ2-2 | 14 | TRBV11-2 | ASSLRPRGDTGELF
TRBJ2-2 | 16 | TRBV9 | ASSESPGTDHGGGELF
TRBJ1-6 | 11 | TRBV3-1 | ASSQESLLPLH
TRBJ2-1 | 14 | TRBV5-1 | ASSPISASSYNEQF
TRBJ2-2 | 12 | TRBV3-1 | ASSQVVMSGELF
TRBJ1-1 | 13 | TRBV7-3 | ASSTQGSVNTEAF
TRBJ2-7 | 11 | TRBV18 | ASSPPGGNEQY